One and the same sample provided the 25 T cell receptor beta chains below, sequenced in a study of monozygotic twins with inflammatory bowel disease. TCRdb re-analyzed the 5' RACE reads; it lists each CDR3 protein once, without DNA. This table lists 150,000 to 200,000 distinct CDR3 sequences. The sequencing sample was made of blood. The receptors derive from a human donor with ulcerative colitis or Crohn's disease, or a healthy co-twin of an affected twin (not recorded which).

The V call is TRBV30, the J call TRBJ1-6; the TRBD1 assignment by TCRdb is unverifiable without DNA. CDR3 size: 12 residues. Germline V gives CDR1 GTSNPN, CDR2 SVGIG (reference sequence). This chain's CDR3 is CAWTTGDSPLHF.

The genes are TRBV5-6 and TRBJ2-5. This CDR3 is 13 amino acids long. Germline V gene data show CDR1 as SGHDT and CDR2 as YYEEEE. The CDR3 spells CASSLEPQETQYF.

The V and J genes are TRBV4-2 and TRBJ1-3; the D call of TRBD1 rests on TCRdb alone, since no DNA is present to check it. Germline values: CDR1 LGHNA, CDR2 YNFKEQ. This CDR3 contains 22 residues. The CDR3 protein is CASSPLPRDRAHIGTGGNTIYF.

This sequence joins TRBV10-3 and TRBJ2-7; lacking DNA, the TRBD1 call made by TCRdb goes unchecked. Germline V gene data show CDR1 as ENHRY and CDR2 as SYGVKD. This CDR3 has 15 amino acids. The CDR3 reads CAIRENTGGGDEQYF.

The chain couples TRBV4-1 to TRBJ2-1; TCRdb's D call of TRBD2 is untestable without DNA. CDR3 length: 15 amino acids. Germline CDR1 and CDR2: MGHRA and YSYEKL. This CDR3 reads CASSQVGSGRNEQFF.

The rearrangement joins TRBV5-1 to TRBJ2-1; TCRdb lists TRBD2, though no DNA is available to test this call. This CDR3 contains 14 residues. Germline V gene lookup returns CDR1 SGHRS and CDR2 YFSETQ. The chain's CDR3 is CASSLKAGGNEQFF. Full variable domain (outside the CDR3, taken from reference TRBV5-1 and TRBJ2-1): KAGVTQTPRYLIKTRGQQVTLSCSPISGHRSVSWYQQTPGQGLQFLFEYFSETQRNKGNFPGRFSGRQFSNSRSEMNVSTLELGDSALYLCASSLKAGGNEQFFGPGTRLTVL.

V usage is TRBV7-2 and J usage is TRBJ2-1; TCRdb picks TRBD2, but there is no DNA to check that call. CDR1 SGHTA and CDR2 FQGNSA come from the germline V gene. The CDR3 is made up of 15 amino acids. The CDR3 reads CASSLLGGNYSEQFF.

The rearrangement links TRBV12-3 or TRBV12-4 to TRBJ2-2; TCRdb calls TRBD1, which cannot be checked without DNA. CDR3 length equals 16 residues. This CDR3 is CASSLGTGLGSGELFF.

The gene calls are TRBV5-1 and TRBJ2-2; TCRdb's D call of TRBD2 is untestable without DNA. The CDR3 is 15 residues long. Germline V gives CDR1 SGHRS, CDR2 YFSETQ. The CDR3 sequence: CASSFTSGTAGELFF.

V is TRBV4-1 and J is TRBJ2-5; TCRdb gives TRBD1 as the D gene, but with no DNA this cannot be confirmed. Germline CDR1 and CDR2: MGHRA and YSYEKL. The CDR3 has 17 amino acids. CDR3 sequence reads: CASSQDPTGGLGETQYF.

The chain combines TRBV13 with TRBJ2-1; absent DNA, TCRdb's TRBD2 call cannot be checked. The germline CDR1 and CDR2 sequences are PRHDT and FYEKMQ (reference sequence). This CDR3 has 17 residues. CDR3 residues: CASSPFLAESSYNEQFF.

This chain connects TRBV19 to TRBJ2-1; TCRdb names TRBD2, which stays unverified in the absence of DNA. The V gene's germline CDR1 is LNHDA and CDR2 SQIVND (reference sequence). CDR3 length equals 17 residues. CDR3 residues: CASSNGGLAGSRNEQFF.

The rearrangement uses TRBV20-1 and TRBJ2-7; TCRdb picks TRBD1, but there is no DNA to check that call. Germline CDR1 is DFQATT and CDR2 is SNEGSKA (reference sequence). This CDR3 has 13 residues. The CDR3 loop reads CRMDRASSYEQYF.

This CDR3 reads CSAGGTRMNEQFF. This chain uses TRBV20-1 with TRBJ2-1; TCRdb calls TRBD1, which cannot be checked without DNA. Germline V gene lookup returns CDR1 DFQATT and CDR2 SNEGSKA (reference sequence). This CDR3 contains 13 residues.

The chain has TRBV4-3 and TRBJ2-7; TCRdb picks TRBD1, but there is no DNA to check that call. CDR1 LGHNA and CDR2 YSLEER come from the germline V gene. This CDR3 is built from 17 residues. The CDR3 is CASSHRATGHGDYEQYF.

The chain uses TRBV6-2 or TRBV6-3 and TRBJ2-7; checking the TCRdb D call of TRBD2 is not possible without DNA. The CDR3 consists of 16 residues. Looked up from germline, CDR1 is MNHEY and CDR2 is SVGEGT. The CDR3 loop is CASSFRTSGSNYEQYF.

This rearrangement joins TRBV20-1 to TRBJ1-2; the TCRdb call, TRBD1, lacks DNA for checking. Germline loops: CDR1 DFQATT, CDR2 SNEGSKA (reference sequence). The CDR3 has 14 residues. The CDR3 spells CSARDRDPLYGYTF.

V usage is TRBV28 and J usage is TRBJ1-6; TCRdb designates TRBD1, a call that cannot be tested without DNA. The CDR3 is 17 residues long. Germline V gene lookup returns CDR1 MDHEN and CDR2 SYDVKM. CDR3 residues: CASRGGPRNSYNSPLHF.

V gene TRBV11-3 combines with J gene TRBJ2-1; the TCRdb call, TRBD2, lacks DNA for checking. The V gene's germline CDR1 is SGHNT and CDR2 YENEEA. This CDR3 spans 18 amino acids. The CDR3 loop is CASSLDQLAGEPSNEQFF.

The V call is TRBV24-1, the J call TRBJ2-3; TCRdb's D call of TRBD1 is untestable without DNA. This CDR3 region has 14 residues. The germline CDR1 and CDR2 sequences are KGHDR and SFDVKD. The CDR3: CATGDRGRPDTQYF.

J is TRBJ2-3 and V is TRBV11-3; TCRdb's D call, TRBD2, is unchecked because there is no DNA. The CDR3 extends over 16 amino acids. Per germline, CDR1 SGHNT and CDR2 YENEEA. CDR3 sequence reads: CASSKPLAGGTDTQYF.

The chain uses TRBV3-1 and TRBJ2-7; TCRdb indicates TRBD2, and absent DNA this call remains unverified. This CDR3 spans 14 amino acids. From germline, CDR1 is LGHDT and CDR2 YNNKEL (reference sequence). CDR3: CASSQETSNLEQYF.

CDR3 sequence reads: CASSPGTSGNTGELFF. The rearrangement links TRBV5-1 to TRBJ2-2; TCRdb proposes TRBD2, but this gene call is untestable without DNA. Germline V lookup: CDR1 SGHRS, CDR2 YFSETQ. CDR3 length equals 16 residues.

J is TRBJ2-1 and V is TRBV5-1. The CDR3 length is 12 residues. Germline assignment: CDR1 SGHRS and CDR2 YFSETQ. CDR3 residues: CASSSGRNEQFF.

The CDR3 here is CASSSLTGPGANALTF. This chain joins TRBV9 and TRBJ2-6; TCRdb's assignment of TRBD1 cannot be checked, as there is no DNA. The germline V gene encodes CDR1 SGDLS and CDR2 YYNGEE. The CDR3 has 16 amino acids.